Here is one T cell receptor (beta chain) with its context. TCRdb's copy holds only in-frame clones and misses some; the assay was immunoSEQ multiplex PCR. The sample carries around 310,000 clones, about 89% recorded once. The data were obtained in a study of blood T cell repertoires in COVID-19. Study-level information: Sites in the United States, Italy and Spain provided acute and convalescent COVID-19 samples. Nucleic acid was either cDNA or gDNA, and it came from T cells, B-cell-depleted T cells, or PBMCs.

Per the germline V gene, CDR1 is KGHSH and CDR2 is LQKENI. The J segment lost 1 base and the V segment lost 2 bases, leaving 9 bases of the junction unmatched. The CDR3 extends over 19 amino acids. This sequence originates from an older woman with acute or convalescent COVID-19. Sequencing input: peripheral blood. The chain couples TRBV18 to TRBJ2-2, with 11 bases identical to TRBD2. This chain's CDR3 is CASSPFRLAGGLNTGELFF. CDR3 nucleotide sequence: TGTGCCAGCTCACCATTCCGCCTAGCGGGAGGCCTGAACACCGGGGAGCTGTTTTTT.